Included here is one T cell receptor (beta chain) sequence, with context. Its antigen is not known. This specimen comes from a study of cytomegalovirus exposure and HLA in healthy donors. The donors were part of the validation cohort, which consisted of over a hundred subjects and was separate from the first cohort of under 850 subjects. Sequencing was performed with immunoSEQ multiplex PCR; in TCRdb, only in-frame clones are kept and a portion is missing. The sample carries about 360,000 clones, 80% to 90% recorded once. Study-level results: A subsequent analysis found that TCR clusters from the first cohort also tended to co-occur in the approximately 130 validation repertoires, with approximately 94% of cluster scores above 0. Over 150 TCR beta chains were listed as cytomegalovirus-associated.

The TCR was taken from a woman between 18 and 30 years old in good health and CMV-seronegative. The sequenced material came from PBMCs.

The CDR3 loop is CSVRSGGPPGNTIYF. For the CDR3, the DNA is TGCAGCGTACGTTCAGGGGGACCTCCTGGAAACACCATATATTTT. V is TRBV29-1 and J is TRBJ1-3, with TRBD1 identical over 7 bases. CDR1 is SQVTM, CDR2 ANQGSEA, per germline. With V trimmed by 6 bases and J by 2 bases, 10 bases remained unmatched. This CDR3 region has 15 residues. The full variable domain, its missing parts supplied by reference TRBV29-1 and TRBJ1-3, is SAVISQKPSRDICQRGTSLTIQCQVDSQVTMMFWYRQQPGQSLTLIATANQGSEATYESGFVIDKFPISRPNLTFSTLTVSNMSPEDSSIYLCSVRSGGPPGNTIYFGEGSWLTVV.